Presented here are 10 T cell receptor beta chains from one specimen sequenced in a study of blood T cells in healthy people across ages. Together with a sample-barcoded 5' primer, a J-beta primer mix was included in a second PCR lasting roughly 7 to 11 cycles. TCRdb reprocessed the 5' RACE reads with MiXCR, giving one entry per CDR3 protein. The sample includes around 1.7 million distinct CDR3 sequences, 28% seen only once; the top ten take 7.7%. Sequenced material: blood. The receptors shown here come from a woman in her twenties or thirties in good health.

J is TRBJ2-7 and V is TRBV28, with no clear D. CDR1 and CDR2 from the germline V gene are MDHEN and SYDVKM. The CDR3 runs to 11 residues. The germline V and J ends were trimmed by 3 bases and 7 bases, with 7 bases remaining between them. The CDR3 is CASSFGWEQYF. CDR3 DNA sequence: TGTGCCAGCAGTTTTGGGTGGGAGCAGTACTTC.

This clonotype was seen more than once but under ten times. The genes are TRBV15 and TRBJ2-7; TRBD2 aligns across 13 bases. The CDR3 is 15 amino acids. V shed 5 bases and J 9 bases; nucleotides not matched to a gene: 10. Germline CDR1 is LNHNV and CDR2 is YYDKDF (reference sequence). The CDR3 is CATSGTPLAGGVQYF. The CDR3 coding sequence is TGTGCCACCAGCGGCACCCCACTAGCGGGAGGGGTGCAGTACTTC.

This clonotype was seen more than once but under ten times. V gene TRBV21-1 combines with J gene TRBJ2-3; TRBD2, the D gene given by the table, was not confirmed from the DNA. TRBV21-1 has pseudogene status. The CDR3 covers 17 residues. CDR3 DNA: TGTGCCAGCAGCAAAGGGCAGCGGGAGGCCCGACGAGATACGCAGTATTTT. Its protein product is CASSKGQREARRDTQYF.

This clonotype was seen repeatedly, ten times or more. CDR3 region: CASSILAGASYNEQFF. The CDR3 coding sequence is TGTGCCAGCAGCATACTAGCGGGGGCTTCCTACAATGAGCAGTTCTTC. The J gene is TRBJ2-1, the V gene TRBV7-6; 11 bases are a match to TRBD2. This CDR3 is built from 16 residues. CDR1 is SGHVS, CDR2 FNYEAQ, per germline. The ends lost 5 bases at V and 1 base at J; junction bases unmatched: 4.

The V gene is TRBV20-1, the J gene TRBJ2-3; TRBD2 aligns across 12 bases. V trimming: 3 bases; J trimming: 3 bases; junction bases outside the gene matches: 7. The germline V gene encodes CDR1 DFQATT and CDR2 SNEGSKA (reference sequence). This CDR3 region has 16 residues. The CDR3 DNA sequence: TGCAGTGCTAGGACACGACTAGCGGGGGCTACAGATACGCAGTATTTT. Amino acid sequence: CSARTRLAGATDTQYF.

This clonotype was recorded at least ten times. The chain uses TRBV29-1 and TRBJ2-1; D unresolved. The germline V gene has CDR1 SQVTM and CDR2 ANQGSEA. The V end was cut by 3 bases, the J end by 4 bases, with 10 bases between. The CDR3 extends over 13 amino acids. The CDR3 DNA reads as TGCAGCGTTGATGGCAATCCGTACAATGAGCAGTTCTTC. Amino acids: CSVDGNPYNEQFF.

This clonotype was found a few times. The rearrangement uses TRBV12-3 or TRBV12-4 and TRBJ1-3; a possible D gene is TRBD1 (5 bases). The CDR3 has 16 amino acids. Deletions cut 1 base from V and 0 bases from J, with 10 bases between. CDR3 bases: TGTGCCAGCAGTTTAGGGTCGACAGTCTCTGGAAACACCATATATTTT. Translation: CASSLGSTVSGNTIYF.

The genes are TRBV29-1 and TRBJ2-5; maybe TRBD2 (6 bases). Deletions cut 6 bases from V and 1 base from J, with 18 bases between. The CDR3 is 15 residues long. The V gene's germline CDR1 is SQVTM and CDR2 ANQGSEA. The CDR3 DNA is TGCAGCGTCGTCGGGGCGGGGATTGCCCAAGAGACCCAGTACTTC. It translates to CSVVGAGIAQETQYF.

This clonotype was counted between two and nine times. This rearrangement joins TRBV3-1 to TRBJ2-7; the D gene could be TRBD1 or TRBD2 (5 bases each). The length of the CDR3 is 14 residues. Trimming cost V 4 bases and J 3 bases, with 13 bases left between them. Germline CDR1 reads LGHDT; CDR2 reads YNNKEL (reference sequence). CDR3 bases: TGTGCCAGCAGCCTCCCGGGACCTTTCTACGAGCAGTACTTC. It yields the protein CASSLPGPFYEQYF.

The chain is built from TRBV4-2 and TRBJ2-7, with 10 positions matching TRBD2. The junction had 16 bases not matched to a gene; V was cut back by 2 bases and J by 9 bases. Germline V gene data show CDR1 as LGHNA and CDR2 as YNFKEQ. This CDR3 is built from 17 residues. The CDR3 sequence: CASSQTSGTSDLSSQYF. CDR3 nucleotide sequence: TGTGCCAGCAGCCAAACCTCCGGGACTAGCGATTTATCGTCGCAGTACTTC.